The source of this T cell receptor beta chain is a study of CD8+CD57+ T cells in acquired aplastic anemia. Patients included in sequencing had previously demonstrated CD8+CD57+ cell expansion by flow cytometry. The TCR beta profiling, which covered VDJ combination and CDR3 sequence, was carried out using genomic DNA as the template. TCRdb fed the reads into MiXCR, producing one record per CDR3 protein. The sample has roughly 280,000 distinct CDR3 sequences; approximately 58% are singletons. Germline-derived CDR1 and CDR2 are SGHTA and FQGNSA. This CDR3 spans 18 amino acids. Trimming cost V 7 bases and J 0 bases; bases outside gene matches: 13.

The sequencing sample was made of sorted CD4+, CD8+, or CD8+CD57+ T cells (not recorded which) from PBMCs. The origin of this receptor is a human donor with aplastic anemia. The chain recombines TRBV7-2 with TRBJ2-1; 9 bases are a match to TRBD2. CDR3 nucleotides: TGTGCCAGCACAAGTAGCGGGAGCGTGATGAGCTCCTACAATGAGCAGTTCTTC. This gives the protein CASTSSGSVMSSYNEQFF.